The rows below give T cell receptor beta chains drawn from one sample of a study of T cell repertoires in cytomegalovirus infection. Each CDR3 protein gets one entry after TCRdb re-called the reads with MiXCR. Of about 71,000 distinct CDR3 sequences listed, about 20% were seen once; the top ten hold approximately 68%. These receptors have no known antigen. The material sequenced was CD8+ T cells from cultured PBMCs, taken from culture after CMV antigen stimulation. These receptors all come from a human donor in good health (CMV status not recorded). Some clones in this sample may be carry-over from other donors' samples. The CDR3 runs from the conserved cysteine through the conserved F or W. Each record gives: J gene, V gene, D gene, clone size, CDR3 protein, CDR3 DNA. A D gene is named only where the DNA matches it firmly. Not every row has a clone size; where given, it reads once, few, many or a size class.

j_call: TRBJ1-1
v_call: TRBV27
d_call: NA
clone_size: few
cdr3_aa: CASSLQVSDTEAFF
cdr3_nt: TGTGCCAGCAGCCTACAGGTTTCTGACACTGAAGCTTTCTTT

j_call: TRBJ2-6
v_call: TRBV7-2
d_call: NA
clone_size: NA
cdr3_aa: CASSSPFSGANVLTF
cdr3_nt: TGTGCCAGCAGCAGCCCTTTCTCTGGGGCCAACGTCCTGACTTTC

j_call: TRBJ2-1
v_call: TRBV7-8
d_call: NA
clone_size: few
cdr3_aa: CASSSLARGPSNNEQFF
cdr3_nt: TGTGCCAGCAGCTCTTTAGCGCGGGGGCCCAGTAACAATGAGCAGTTCTTC

j_call: TRBJ2-2
v_call: TRBV11-2
d_call: NA
clone_size: few
cdr3_aa: CASSLPPGRSANTGELFF
cdr3_nt: TGTGCCAGCAGCTTACCCCCGGGACGCAGCGCGAACACCGGGGAGCTGTTTTTT

j_call: TRBJ2-3
v_call: TRBV11-1
d_call: NA
clone_size: few
cdr3_aa: CASRGQYPSTDTQYF
cdr3_nt: TGTGCCAGTAGGGGACAATACCCTAGCACAGATACGCAGTATTTT

j_call: TRBJ1-2
v_call: TRBV28
d_call: TRBD1
clone_size: few
cdr3_aa: CASSLEGTGGNYGYTF
cdr3_nt: TGTGCCAGCAGTTTGGAAGGGACAGGGGGCAACTATGGCTACACCTTC

j_call: TRBJ2-1
v_call: TRBV4-1
d_call: TRBD1
clone_size: NA
cdr3_aa: CASSQDAGGVRREQFF
cdr3_nt: TGCGCCAGCAGCCAAGATGCAGGGGGCGTCCGAAGGGAGCAGTTCTTC

j_call: TRBJ1-1
v_call: TRBV7-2
d_call: NA
clone_size: few
cdr3_aa: CASSLVLNTEAFF
cdr3_nt: TGTGCCAGCAGCTTAGTATTGAACACTGAAGCTTTCTTT

j_call: TRBJ2-3
v_call: TRBV6-2/TRBV6-3
d_call: TRBD2
clone_size: few
cdr3_aa: CASRLLAGGPNTQYF
cdr3_nt: TGTGCCAGCAGACTACTAGCGGGGGGACCCAATACGCAGTATTTT

j_call: TRBJ1-5
v_call: TRBV5-6
d_call: NA
clone_size: few
cdr3_aa: CASSMGRLNQPQHF
cdr3_nt: TGTGCCAGCAGCATGGGACGGCTGAATCAGCCCCAGCATTTT

j_call: TRBJ2-3
v_call: TRBV9
d_call: NA
clone_size: NA
cdr3_aa: CASSPVDTQYF
cdr3_nt: TGTGCCAGCAGTCCCGTGGATACGCAGTATTTT

j_call: TRBJ1-2
v_call: TRBV7-2
d_call: NA
clone_size: few
cdr3_aa: CASSLWGSHGYTF
cdr3_nt: TGTGCCAGCAGCTTATGGGGGAGCCATGGCTACACCTTC

j_call: TRBJ1-5
v_call: TRBV7-6
d_call: NA
clone_size: NA
cdr3_aa: CASSLEGWQPQHF
cdr3_nt: TGTGCCAGCAGCTTAGAGGGATGGCAGCCCCAGCATTTT

j_call: TRBJ1-1
v_call: TRBV7-9
d_call: NA
clone_size: few
cdr3_aa: CAYPREAGRTEAFF
cdr3_nt: TGTGCCTACCCCAGGGAGGCTGGGAGGACTGAAGCTTTCTTT